The 20 T cell receptor beta chains reported below all come from one sample, sequenced in a study of identical twins. TCRdb processed the 5' RACE reads anew with MiXCR; each CDR3 protein has one entry. The data contain some 500,000 distinct CDR3 sequences, roughly an eighth of them singletons. These data also featured in a second study, about yellow fever vaccine responses in identical twins.

Sample: CD4+ T cells sorted from blood. These TCRs come from a woman aged 18-29 years in good health.

The chain links TRBV20-1 to TRBJ2-7; 7 bases agree with TRBD2. Trimming took 3 bases from V and 1 from J; bases not matched to a gene: 12. The germline CDR1 and CDR2 sequences are DFQATT and SNEGSKA (reference sequence). There are 16 residues in the CDR3. CDR3 coding DNA: TGCAGTGCTAGGGGACTACGTGGGCGCTTATCCTACGAGCAGTACTTC. Translation gives CSARGLRGRLSYEQYF.

This sequence joins TRBV9 and TRBJ2-3, with D possibly being TRBD1 or TRBD2 (6 bases each). This CDR3 has 13 amino acids. V lost 4 bases, J lost 5 bases, and 11 bases lay in between. In germline, CDR1 is SGDLS, CDR2 YYNGEE. CDR3 amino acids: CASSWRGKDTQYF. CDR3 nucleotides: TGTGCCAGCAGCTGGAGGGGGAAAGATACGCAGTATTTT.

The CDR3 loop reads CASSQGLLAGNQETQYF. CDR3 DNA sequence: TGTGCCAGCAGCCAAGGCTTGCTAGCGGGGAACCAAGAGACCCAGTACTTC. V gene TRBV3-1 combines with J gene TRBJ2-5; 9 positions agree with TRBD2. The V segment lost 1 base and the J segment 0 bases; nucleotides outside the gene matches: 6. The length of the CDR3 is 17 residues. The germline V gene has CDR1 LGHDT and CDR2 YNNKEL (reference sequence).

The chain carries TRBV20-1 and TRBJ2-3; TRBD2 aligns across 8 bases. Germline V gives CDR1 DFQATT, CDR2 SNEGSKA (reference sequence). After removal of 7 bases from V and 2 bases from J, the junction contained 2 bases not matched to a gene. CDR3 length equals 12 residues. The CDR3 DNA is TGCAGTGTACTAGCGGACACAGATACGCAGTATTTT. This translates into CSVLADTDTQYF.

The gene calls are TRBV20-1 and TRBJ2-7, with 16 positions matching TRBD2. Trimming cost V 1 base and J 3 bases; bases outside gene matches: 9. This CDR3 is built from 18 residues. Germline V gives CDR1 DFQATT, CDR2 SNEGSKA (reference sequence). CDR3 nucleotide sequence: TGCAGTGCTAGAGTAGCTTCTGGGACTAGCGGGGGGGTCTACGAGCAGTACTTC. It translates to CSARVASGTSGGVYEQYF.

This clonotype was recorded a few times. The chain carries TRBV25-1 and TRBJ2-7, with TRBD1 identical over 7 bases. Germline CDR1 is MGHDK and CDR2 is SYGVNS. Unmatched junction bases numbered 6, after V lost 5 bases and J lost 2 bases. CDR3 length: 14 amino acids. The CDR3 loop is CASSPIGQAYEQYF. In nucleotides, the CDR3 is TGTGCCAGCAGTCCAATCGGACAGGCCTACGAGCAGTACTTC.

The chain uses TRBV7-9 and TRBJ2-2, with 7 bases that match TRBD2. The CDR3 length is 15 residues. Germline loops: CDR1 SEHNR, CDR2 FQNEAQ (reference sequence). The ends lost 5 bases at V and 5 bases at J; junction bases unmatched: 8. The CDR3 nucleotides are TGTGCCAGCAGCCTCCACCGGGACTATACCGGGGAGCTGTTTTTT. As protein: CASSLHRDYTGELFF.

This clonotype showed up just a few times. The rearrangement links TRBV9 to TRBJ2-1; D tentatively fits TRBD1 or TRBD2 (5 bases each). Germline CDR1 and CDR2: SGDLS and YYNGEE. The CDR3 is 13 amino acids. V lost 0 bases to trimming and J lost 7 bases, with 8 bases between them. In DNA form, the CDR3 reads TGTGCCAGCAGCGTAGTCGGGGCAAATGAGCAGTTCTTC. This sequence encodes CASSVVGANEQFF.

CDR3 sequence (DNA): TGTGCCAGCAGTTACGGGGGGAGCGGCGGGGAGCTGTTTTTT. Its protein is CASSYGGSGGELFF. The chain joins TRBV6-2 or TRBV6-3 to TRBJ2-2; D perhaps matches TRBD2 (6 bases). Deletions cut 2 bases from V and 7 bases from J, with 11 bases between. Germline CDR1 is MNHEY and CDR2 is SVGEGT. The CDR3 consists of 14 residues.

This clonotype was counted only a few times. The chain uses TRBV29-1 and TRBJ2-2; 9 bases match TRBD1. Germline CDR1 SQVTM, CDR2 ANQGSEA. CDR3 length: 14 amino acids. Unmatched junction bases numbered 3, after V lost 4 bases and J lost 3 bases. In nucleotides, the CDR3 is TGCAGCGTTGGGGACAGGGTTGACACCGGGGAGCTGTTTTTT. It encodes CSVGDRVDTGELFF.

V and J are TRBV20-1 and TRBJ2-1; D is uncertain. CDR3 length equals 13 residues. Trimming took off 0 bases at V and 4 bases at J, with 7 bases between the two ends. Per germline, CDR1 DFQATT and CDR2 SNEGSKA (reference sequence). CDR3 DNA sequence: TGCAGTGCTAGAGATACCATGTACAATGAGCAGTTCTTC. It is translated as CSARDTMYNEQFF.

The chain carries TRBV28 and TRBJ1-5; possible D gene TRBD1, 6 bases. Germline-derived CDR1 and CDR2 are MDHEN and SYDVKM. The CDR3 is 17 amino acids. The V end lost 6 bases, the J end lost 2 bases, and 20 bases lay between the germline ends. The CDR3 bases are TGTGCCAGCAGCTTTTTCGTGGGGGGCGGAGGCAATCAGCCCCAGCATTTT. Translated, it gives CASSFFVGGGGNQPQHF.

The V call is TRBV4-3, the J call TRBJ2-3; 8 nucleotides align to TRBD1. The CDR3 loop spans 18 amino acids. V gave up 1 base and J gave up 4 bases; unmatched junction bases: 13. Germline CDR1 reads LGHNA; CDR2 reads YSLEER. CDR3 loop: CASSQGGGQGFLPDTQYF. DNA for the CDR3: TGCGCCAGCAGCCAAGGAGGCGGACAGGGTTTTCTGCCAGATACGCAGTATTTT.

This clonotype was recorded a few times. CDR3 residues: CASSWTKETQYF. DNA for the CDR3: TGTGCCAGCAGTTGGACTAAAGAGACCCAGTACTTC. The chain joins TRBV6-2 or TRBV6-3 to TRBJ2-5; the D gene is possibly TRBD2 (6 bases). The germline CDR1 and CDR2 sequences are MNHEY and SVGEGT. V was pared by 4 bases and J by 3 bases, with 6 bases between. CDR3 length: 12 residues.

A note on this clonotype: A much larger clone lies a single base off, so this may be a read error. As the CDR3 is not closed by the conserved phenylalanine or tryptophan, this likely results from a read error. No DNA is shown, since the ends of the CDR3 on it are uncertain; the CDR3 is the one TCRdb lists. J is TRBJ2-7 and V is TRBV5-5; the table gives TRBD1 as D, unverified against the DNA. The CDR3 sequence runs 11 residues, both termini included. Per the germline V gene, CDR1 is SGHKS and CDR2 is YYEKEE (reference sequence). CDR3 loop: CASSSRTGEYS.

The chain is built from TRBV5-3 and TRBJ2-7, with 9 bases lining up with TRBD1. TRBV5-3 is filed as an ORF, its function uncertain. The ends lost 9 bases at V and 3 bases at J; junction bases unmatched: 10. The CDR3 consists of 14 residues. CDR3 amino acids: CAMGPGTGFYEQYF. The DNA of the CDR3 is TGTGCCATGGGCCCCGGGACAGGGTTCTACGAGCAGTACTTC.

The V and J genes are TRBV3-1 and TRBJ2-1; perhaps TRBD2 as D (6 bases). CDR3 length: 18 residues. V shed 1 base and J shed 0 bases, with 16 bases lying between them. Looked up from germline, CDR1 is LGHDT and CDR2 is YNNKEL (reference sequence). This CDR3 is CASSQGELGGSSYNEQFF. In nucleotides, the CDR3 is TGTGCCAGCAGCCAAGGGGAACTTGGGGGGAGCTCCTACAATGAGCAGTTCTTC.

The chain has TRBV9 and TRBJ2-2, with TRBD1 matching over 10 bases. CDR3 length equals 15 residues. With V trimmed by 0 bases and J by 7 bases, 3 bases remained unmatched. Germline assignment: CDR1 SGDLS and CDR2 YYNGEE. The CDR3 loop is CASSVVTGGSGELFF. The CDR3 DNA follows: TGTGCCAGCAGCGTAGTGACAGGGGGCAGCGGGGAGCTGTTTTTT.

The sample holds a few counts of this clonotype. V and J are TRBV28 and TRBJ2-1, with 9 bases lining up with TRBD1. Per the germline V gene, CDR1 is MDHEN and CDR2 is SYDVKM. V gave up 5 bases and J gave up 2 bases; unmatched junction bases: 7. This CDR3 comprises 16 residues. For the CDR3, the DNA is TGTGCCAGCAGTCCATCCGGGACAGGGACCTACAATGAGCAGTTCTTC. Translation gives CASSPSGTGTYNEQFF.

This clonotype was recorded many times. V gene TRBV5-1 combines with J gene TRBJ1-1; 7 bases agree with TRBD1. V shed 5 bases, J shed 5 bases, and the junction held 9 bases outside the gene matches. The CDR3 covers 14 residues. Germline V lookup: CDR1 SGHRS, CDR2 YFSETQ. In nucleotides, the CDR3 is TGCGCCAGCAGTTCTAACAGGGGAGGAACTGAAGCTTTCTTT. Translating it yields CASSSNRGGTEAFF.